This T cell receptor beta chain was obtained from a study of cytomegalovirus exposure and HLA in healthy donors. CDR3 length: 14 residues. CDR1 is SGHDT, CDR2 YYEEEE, per germline. Trimming took off 3 bases at V and 8 bases at J, with 17 bases between the two ends. Study-level points and caveats: Rarity held for most TCR sequences, but there were some public TCRs that occurred in many donors.

This clone was seen only once. Antigen: not known. Vbeta (60) and Jbeta (13) primers were used in the PCR. Sequencing was performed with immunoSEQ multiplex PCR; in TCRdb, only in-frame clones are kept and a portion is missing. Of 120,000 to 150,000 clones in the sample, 70% to 85% were seen once. The TCR originated in a woman aged 40 to 49 in good health and CMV-seronegative. Sequences were obtained from PBMCs. The chain has TRBV5-6 and TRBJ2-5, with a weak D call TRBD2 (5 bases). CDR3 sequence: CASSSGSPDDTQYF. The CDR3 DNA sequence: TGTGCCAGCAGCTCGGGATCCCCGGACGATACCCAGTACTTC.